The 4 T cell receptor beta chains given below trace back to one sample, sequenced in a study of blood T cell repertoires in COVID-19. Sequenced by immunoSEQ multiplex PCR; TCRdb stores in-frame clones only, minus some. Among about 300,000 clones, around 87% were seen once, and the ten largest hold 1.3%. Sequencing used peripheral blood. The receptor set was obtained from a man aged 70 or older with acute or convalescent COVID-19.

The rearrangement joins TRBV6-6 to TRBJ2-7, with TRBD1 matching over 9 bases. Germline CDR1 is MNHNY and CDR2 is SVGAGI (reference sequence). The CDR3 has 15 amino acids. V was pared by 5 bases and J by 7 bases, with 12 bases of the junction left unmatched. CDR3 region: CASSPRQGGASEQYF. CDR3 bases: TGTGCCAGCAGTCCTAGACAGGGGGGGGCCTCGGAGCAGTACTTC.

This clone appeared a single time. The chain links TRBV6-6 to TRBJ1-1, with 9 bases lining up with TRBD1. The junction had 8 bases not matched to a gene; V was cut back by 7 bases and J by 8 bases. Germline CDR1 and CDR2: MNHNY and SVGAGI (reference sequence). The CDR3 extends over 13 amino acids. The CDR3 loop reads CASNGQGTKEAFF. As DNA, the CDR3 is TGTGCCAGCAACGGACAGGGGACTAAGGAAGCTTTCTTT.

The gene calls are TRBV28 and TRBJ1-4, with TRBD1 identical over 7 bases. There are 15 residues in the CDR3. V gave up 5 bases and J gave up 3 bases; unmatched junction bases: 6. Looked up from germline, CDR1 is MDHEN and CDR2 is SYDVKM. The chain's CDR3 is CASSRYQGANEKLFF. CDR3 DNA: TGTGCCAGCAGTCGATATCAGGGGGCTAATGAAAAACTGTTTTTT.

The sample holds one count of this clone. V and J are TRBV5-1 and TRBJ2-2; 7 nucleotides align to TRBD1. Germline loops: CDR1 SGHRS, CDR2 YFSETQ. Trimming removed 0 bases from V and 6 bases from J; junction bases left unmatched: 8. The CDR3 consists of 16 residues. The CDR3: CASSLETDRAAGELFF. CDR3 coding DNA: TGCGCCAGCAGCTTGGAAACCGACAGGGCCGCCGGGGAGCTGTTTTTT.